The 20 T cell receptor beta chains below all came from one sample that was sequenced in a study of CD8 T cells in ankylosing spondylitis. Using its own MiXCR run on the 5' RACE reads, TCRdb lists one record per CDR3 protein. The sample has around 99,000 distinct CDR3 sequences; 8.5% to 9% are singletons. Sequencing was carried out using blood, either unsorted or a sorted T cell fraction (not recorded which). These receptors were obtained from a male donor with ankylosing spondylitis or in good health (not recorded which).

This clonotype was seen at least ten times. This chain uses TRBV2 with TRBJ2-5, with TRBD1 matching over 9 bases. CDR3 size: 14 residues. J was trimmed by 5 bases and V by 6 bases; bases with no gene match: 7. CDR1 SNHLY and CDR2 FYNNEI come from the germline V gene. CDR3 nucleotide sequence: TGTGCCAGCAGGGGACAGGGACCATGGGAGACCCAGTACTTC. Translation gives CASRGQGPWETQYF.

This clonotype has ten or more counts. The rearrangement links TRBV28 to TRBJ2-1, with unresolved D. This CDR3 is built from 11 residues. Trimming stripped 8 bases from V and 8 bases from J, with 10 bases between. Germline assignment: CDR1 MDHEN and CDR2 SYDVKM. The CDR3 loop reads CASRQTDEQFF. DNA for the CDR3: TGTGCCAGCCGGCAAACGGATGAGCAGTTCTTC.

This clonotype was counted at least ten times. V usage is TRBV20-1 and J usage is TRBJ2-7, with D possibly matching TRBD2 (5 bases). Germline-derived CDR1 and CDR2 are DFQATT and SNEGSKA (reference sequence). The CDR3 covers 13 residues. Trimming removed 1 base at V and 1 base at J, with 8 bases between. CDR3 residues: CSARARGSYEQYF. The CDR3 DNA reads as TGCAGTGCTAGAGCACGAGGGTCCTACGAGCAGTACTTC.

There are many counts of this clonotype. The CDR3 sequence is CASSVGPENTEAFF. DNA of the CDR3: TGTGCCAGCAGCGTGGGCCCAGAGAACACTGAAGCTTTCTTT. This rearrangement joins TRBV9 to TRBJ1-1; no clear D. With 2 bases removed from V and 1 base from J, the gap between germline ends came to 9 bases. Per germline, CDR1 SGDLS and CDR2 YYNGEE. The CDR3 totals 14 residues.

The CDR3 bases are TGTGCCAGCAGGCAAAGCCTAGGGACTGTCGGAAGGGATGAGCAGTTCTTC. It codes for CASRQSLGTVGRDEQFF. The genes are TRBV6-1 and TRBJ2-1, with TRBD2 as a possible D gene (6 bases). The CDR3 sequence is 17 residues long. Germline loops: CDR1 MNHNS, CDR2 SASEGT. V was cut by 6 bases and J by 8 bases, with 26 bases left in between.

This clonotype was seen at least ten times. The chain has TRBV2 and TRBJ2-4; 7 positions match TRBD1. V dropped 4 bases and J dropped 4; count of bases not matched to a gene: 4. The CDR3 sequence is 14 residues long. Looked up from germline, CDR1 is SNHLY and CDR2 is FYNNEI. The CDR3 sequence: CASSVMGQKNIQYF. The CDR3 region has the DNA TGTGCCAGCAGTGTCATGGGACAGAAAAACATTCAGTACTTC.

This clonotype was observed at least ten times. The chain is built from TRBV12-3 or TRBV12-4 and TRBJ1-1; 7 bases are shared with TRBD1. This CDR3 contains 14 residues. V lost 5 bases to trimming and J lost 1 base; unmatched junction nucleotides: 4. The CDR3 loop reads CASSPRDRNTEAFF. CDR3 DNA: TGTGCCAGCAGTCCCCGGGACAGGAACACTGAAGCTTTCTTT.

This clonotype was picked up many times. This chain joins TRBV5-1 and TRBJ1-4; 8 nucleotides align to TRBD1. CDR1 is SGHRS, CDR2 YFSETQ, per germline. Germline trimming cut 2 bases from V and 5 bases from J; bases unmatched to any gene: 2. The CDR3 totals 14 residues. The CDR3 nucleotides read TGCGCCAGCAGCTTATGGACAGGGAATGAAAAACTGTTTTTT. Translating it yields CASSLWTGNEKLFF.

This clonotype was picked up many times. This CDR3 reads CSASKLAGSSYEQYF. The DNA of the CDR3 is TGCAGTGCTTCAAAACTAGCGGGGTCCTCCTACGAGCAGTACTTC. J is TRBJ2-7 and V is TRBV20-1; 10 bases line up with TRBD2. V shed 5 bases, J shed 0 bases, and the junction held 7 bases outside the gene matches. Germline CDR1 DFQATT, CDR2 SNEGSKA (reference sequence). This CDR3 is built from 15 residues.

This clonotype was counted ten times or more. The rearrangement uses TRBV2 and TRBJ2-5; 12 nucleotides match TRBD2. CDR1 and CDR2 from the germline V gene are SNHLY and FYNNEI. Germline trimming cut 9 bases from V and 4 bases from J; bases unmatched to any gene: 9. This CDR3 has 15 residues. CDR3 DNA: TGTGCCAGTACTCCTAGCGGGGGGGCACCAGAGACCCAGTACTTC. It specifies CASTPSGGAPETQYF.

The table lists this clonotype with many counts. The chain employs TRBV10-3 and TRBJ2-7; D may correspond to TRBD1 or TRBD2 (5 bases each). The CDR3 covers 13 residues. Trimming left V 4 bases short and J 5 bases short, with 12 bases between. Germline-derived CDR1 and CDR2 are ENHRY and SYGVKD. CDR3 loop: CAISGGFQDEQYF. As DNA, the CDR3 is TGTGCCATCAGTGGGGGGTTTCAGGACGAGCAGTACTTC.

The table lists this clonotype with many counts. This chain joins TRBV28 and TRBJ1-3, with a weak D call TRBD1 (5 bases). The CDR3 runs to 15 residues. CDR1 and CDR2 (germline): MDHEN, SYDVKM. Trimming left V 2 bases short and J 0 bases short, with 8 bases between. CDR3 in DNA: TGTGCCAGCAGTTTACAGGGTGGCTCTGGAAACACCATATATTTT. Translating gives CASSLQGGSGNTIYF.

The CDR3 sequence is CASSSRDTGYNEQFF. Written as DNA, the CDR3 is TGTGCCAGCAGTTCCCGGGACACGGGCTACAATGAGCAGTTCTTC. The chain joins TRBV12-3 or TRBV12-4 to TRBJ2-1; tentatively, D is TRBD1 (6 bases). This CDR3 spans 15 amino acids. V lost 4 bases and J lost 3, with 13 bases in between.

This clonotype came up many times. The chain is built from TRBV18 and TRBJ2-3, with D possibly TRBD1 on 5 matching bases. Looked up from germline, CDR1 is KGHSH and CDR2 is LQKENI. The CDR3 extends over 17 amino acids. V lost 3 bases to trimming and J lost 1 base, with 17 bases between them. This CDR3 is CASSPTPGLRGTDTQYF. Written as DNA, the CDR3 is TGTGCCAGCTCACCGACACCAGGGCTTCGGGGCACAGATACGCAGTATTTT.

A note on this clonotype: A much larger clone lies one base from this, so it may be a read error. This chain links TRBV29-1 with TRBJ2-1; TRBD2 matches at 8 bases. Germline V CDR1 and CDR2: SQVTM, ANQGSEA. The CDR3 runs to 14 residues. This CDR3 reads CNVDSGASYNEQFF. The CDR3, as DNA: TGCAACGTTGATAGCGGGGCCTCCTACAATGAGCAGTTCTTC.

This clonotype was seen at least ten times. The V and J genes are TRBV29-1 and TRBJ2-2; 8 bases are shared with TRBD1. The CDR3 loop spans 14 amino acids. Germline assignment: CDR1 SQVTM and CDR2 ANQGSEA. V was clipped by 7 bases and J by 3 bases; unmatched bases: 7. The CDR3, as DNA: TGCAGCGGCCAGGGGGCTCGGGACACCGGGGAGCTGTTTTTT. Encoded protein: CSGQGARDTGELFF.

This clonotype was seen ten or more times. This chain uses TRBV5-1 with TRBJ2-1; TRBD1 or TRBD2 may be the D gene (5 bases each). Germline V gene data show CDR1 as SGHRS and CDR2 as YFSETQ. V lost 0 bases and J lost 4, with 11 bases in between. There are 15 residues in the CDR3. CDR3 in amino acids: CASSLVGTGYNEQFF. The CDR3 DNA is TGCGCCAGCAGCTTGGTCGGGACGGGGTACAATGAGCAGTTCTTC.

The chain joins TRBV2 to TRBJ2-4; tentatively, D is TRBD1 or TRBD2 (5 bases each). CDR1 and CDR2 (germline): SNHLY, FYNNEI. This CDR3 has 15 amino acids. The V gene lost 3 bases and the J gene lost 4 bases, with 13 bases spanning the gap. The CDR3 DNA is TGTGCCAGCAGTGATAGGGACCCAACTAAAAACATTCAGTACTTC. Encoded protein: CASSDRDPTKNIQYF.

This clonotype has more than one count but fewer than ten. The V call is TRBV3-1, the J call TRBJ2-5; 11 positions match TRBD2. This CDR3 is 19 amino acids long. Germline CDR1 reads LGHDT; CDR2 reads YNNKEL (reference sequence). The ends lost 10 bases at V and 7 bases at J; junction bases unmatched: 26. The CDR3 DNA reads as TGTGCCACCTCCAAAGAGGAGACTAGCGGGGTGAGGTATAGGGGGACCCAGTACTTC. Translating it yields CATSKEETSGVRYRGTQYF.

This clonotype was counted at least ten times. The rearrangement uses TRBV29-1 and TRBJ1-2; D is unclear. Germline V lookup: CDR1 SQVTM, CDR2 ANQGSEA. Trimming cost V 1 base and J 1 base, with 7 bases left between them. This CDR3 is built from 13 residues. This CDR3 reads CSVEGPINYGYTF. DNA for the CDR3: TGCAGCGTTGAAGGTCCGATTAACTATGGCTACACCTTC.